This is a list of T cell receptor beta chains from one sample in a study of cytomegalovirus exposure and HLA in healthy donors. Sequencing used immunoSEQ multiplex PCR; TCRdb keeps in-frame clones, though not all of them. The sample has roughly 100,000 clones, about 80% seen once. Sequencing input: PBMCs. Receptors originate from a woman younger than 35 in good health and CMV-seropositive. The CDR3 runs from the conserved cysteine through the conserved F or W. Fields, in order: J gene, D gene, clone size, V gene, CDR3 DNA, CDR3 protein. D genes are given only for firm matches. Part of the rows lack a size; the others show once, few, many or a class for expanded clones.

j_gene: TRBJ1-2
d_gene: TRBD1
abundance: NA
v_gene: TRBV28
CDR3nt: TGTGCCAGCAGTCCCGCGACAGGGAGAGGCTATGGCTACACCTTC
CDR3aa: CASSPATGRGYGYTF

j_gene: TRBJ1-1
d_gene: NA
abundance: NA
v_gene: TRBV9
CDR3nt: TGTGCCAGCAGCGTAGCCGGGTTGGGCACTGAAGCTTTCTTT
CDR3aa: CASSVAGLGTEAFF

j_gene: TRBJ1-1
d_gene: NA
abundance: NA
v_gene: TRBV7-8
CDR3nt: TGTGCCAGCAGCTCCCGTTCGGGGGGCACTGAAGCTTTCTTT
CDR3aa: CASSSRSGGTEAFF

j_gene: TRBJ1-3
d_gene: NA
abundance: NA
v_gene: TRBV30
CDR3nt: TGTGCCTGGAGTAGGGGGAACACCATATATTTT
CDR3aa: CAWSRGNTIYF

j_gene: TRBJ1-5
d_gene: NA
abundance: NA
v_gene: TRBV4-1
CDR3nt: TGCGCCAGCAGCCAAGTTGCGGGGTCCAATCAGCCCCAGCATTTT
CDR3aa: CASSQVAGSNQPQHF

j_gene: TRBJ1-2
d_gene: TRBD1
abundance: NA
v_gene: TRBV30
CDR3nt: TGTGCCTCTACTGAGACAGGGAGGTATGCTAACTATGGCTACACCTTC
CDR3aa: CASTETGRYANYGYTF

j_gene: TRBJ2-5
d_gene: TRBD1
abundance: NA
v_gene: TRBV19
CDR3nt: TGTGCCAGTAGTCCCGACAGGGCGTGGGAAGAGACCCAGTACTTC
CDR3aa: CASSPDRAWEETQYF

j_gene: TRBJ1-1
d_gene: NA
abundance: NA
v_gene: TRBV7-9
CDR3nt: TGTTCCAGCAGCCCGCGTAACACTGAAGCTTTCTTT
CDR3aa: CSSSPRNTEAFF

j_gene: TRBJ2-2
d_gene: NA
abundance: NA
v_gene: TRBV7-2
CDR3nt: TGTGCCAGCAGCTTCGTCTCCGGGGAGCTGTTTTTT
CDR3aa: CASSFVSGELFF

j_gene: TRBJ1-4
d_gene: NA
abundance: NA
v_gene: TRBV5-1
CDR3nt: TGCGCCAGCAGCTCAGGGGATGCAACTAATGAAAAACTGTTTTTT
CDR3aa: CASSSGDATNEKLFF

j_gene: TRBJ2-3
d_gene: NA
abundance: NA
v_gene: TRBV5-6
CDR3nt: TGTGCCAGCAGCTTCAGTGTGACGCAGTATTTT
CDR3aa: CASSFSVTQYF

j_gene: TRBJ2-6
d_gene: NA
abundance: NA
v_gene: TRBV28
CDR3nt: TGTGCCAGCAGTTCGGGTAGGGGGGGGTCCTCTGGGGCCAACGTCCTGACTTTC
CDR3aa: CASSSGRGGSSGANVLTF

j_gene: TRBJ1-3
d_gene: NA
abundance: few
v_gene: TRBV28
CDR3nt: TGTGCCAGCAGTTTACCCGGGAACTCTGGAAACACCATATATTTT
CDR3aa: CASSLPGNSGNTIYF

j_gene: TRBJ1-2
d_gene: NA
abundance: NA
v_gene: TRBV2
CDR3nt: TGTGCCAGCAGTACACAGGGATATGGCTACACCTTC
CDR3aa: CASSTQGYGYTF

j_gene: TRBJ2-7
d_gene: NA
abundance: NA
v_gene: TRBV5-3
CDR3nt: TGTGCCAGACCCAACCCGGGACTCCCCTACTACGAGCAGTACTTC
CDR3aa: CARPNPGLPYYEQYF

j_gene: TRBJ1-5
d_gene: TRBD1
abundance: NA
v_gene: TRBV28
CDR3nt: TGTGCCAGCAATCGACAGGGGGCCGGGAGCAATCAGCCCCAGCATTTT
CDR3aa: CASNRQGAGSNQPQHF

j_gene: TRBJ2-2
d_gene: TRBD1
abundance: few
v_gene: TRBV6-5
CDR3nt: TGTGCCAGCAGACAACAGGGGGCTGGCGGGGAGCTGTTTTTT
CDR3aa: CASRQQGAGGELFF

j_gene: TRBJ1-1
d_gene: NA
abundance: NA
v_gene: TRBV4-1
CDR3nt: TGCGCCAGCAGCCTAGAGAGTATGAACACTGAAGCTTTCTTT
CDR3aa: CASSLESMNTEAFF

j_gene: TRBJ1-1
d_gene: TRBD1
abundance: NA
v_gene: TRBV5-1
CDR3nt: TGCGCCAGCACCGAACAGGGGTTGAACACTGAAGCTTTCTTT
CDR3aa: CASTEQGLNTEAFF

j_gene: TRBJ2-1
d_gene: NA
abundance: NA
v_gene: TRBV5-4
CDR3nt: TGTGCCAGCAGCCTCAGGGTTGAGCAGTTCTTC
CDR3aa: CASSLRVEQFF

j_gene: TRBJ2-1
d_gene: NA
abundance: NA
v_gene: TRBV11-2
CDR3nt: TGTGCCAGCAGCTCCCTACGATCCTACAATGAGCAGTTCTTC
CDR3aa: CASSSLRSYNEQFF

j_gene: TRBJ1-5
d_gene: NA
abundance: few
v_gene: TRBV6-6
CDR3nt: TGTGCCAGCAGTTACTCGGCAGGCAATCAGCCCCAGCATTTT
CDR3aa: CASSYSAGNQPQHF

j_gene: TRBJ2-3
d_gene: TRBD1
abundance: NA
v_gene: TRBV28
CDR3nt: TGTGCCAGCAGCCTCGGGACAGGGGACACAGATACGCAGTATTTT
CDR3aa: CASSLGTGDTDTQYF

j_gene: TRBJ1-2
d_gene: NA
abundance: NA
v_gene: TRBV7-2
CDR3nt: TGTGCCATTACGACAGAAACTAACTATGGCTACACCTTC
CDR3aa: CAITTETNYGYTF

j_gene: TRBJ2-7
d_gene: TRBD2
abundance: NA
v_gene: TRBV28
CDR3nt: TGTGCCAGCAGAGCTCTAGCGGGACTCGATGGCGACGAGCAGTACTTC
CDR3aa: CASRALAGLDGDEQYF

j_gene: TRBJ2-7
d_gene: TRBD2
abundance: NA
v_gene: TRBV19
CDR3nt: TGTGCCGGGGACGGGGGGAGCTCCTACGAGCAGTACTTC
CDR3aa: CAGDGGSSYEQYF

j_gene: TRBJ2-2
d_gene: NA
abundance: NA
v_gene: TRBV5-4
CDR3nt: TGTGCCAGCAGCTTGGTGCTAACCGGGGAGCTGTTTTTT
CDR3aa: CASSLVLTGELFF

j_gene: TRBJ2-2
d_gene: NA
abundance: NA
v_gene: TRBV9
CDR3nt: TGTGCCAGCAGCGGAGGGAAAGGGTCGAGCACCGGGGAGCTGTTTTTT
CDR3aa: CASSGGKGSSTGELFF

j_gene: TRBJ1-4
d_gene: NA
abundance: NA
v_gene: TRBV10-3
CDR3nt: TGTGCCATCAAAGCAGGAGGGTCTGAAAAACTGTTTTTT
CDR3aa: CAIKAGGSEKLFF

j_gene: TRBJ1-5
d_gene: TRBD1
abundance: NA
v_gene: TRBV30
CDR3nt: TGTGCCTGGGGGGACAGGGGGCGAAGCCAGCCCCAGCATTTT
CDR3aa: CAWGDRGRSQPQHF

j_gene: TRBJ2-3
d_gene: NA
abundance: NA
v_gene: TRBV5-1
CDR3nt: TGCGCCAGCAGCTTGGGGACAGCCCCAGATACGCAGTATTTT
CDR3aa: CASSLGTAPDTQYF

j_gene: TRBJ2-7
d_gene: NA
abundance: NA
v_gene: TRBV6-1
CDR3nt: TGTGCCAGCAGCTCAACCCCGGGGGACGAGCAGTACTTC
CDR3aa: CASSSTPGDEQYF

j_gene: TRBJ2-7
d_gene: NA
abundance: NA
v_gene: TRBV11-3
CDR3nt: TGTGCCAGCAGCTTCCGGCTAGGACAGACCTACGAGCAGTACTTC
CDR3aa: CASSFRLGQTYEQYF

j_gene: TRBJ1-5
d_gene: NA
abundance: few
v_gene: TRBV28
CDR3nt: TGTGCCAGCAAAATACTAGATCAGCCCCAGCATTTT
CDR3aa: CASKILDQPQHF

j_gene: TRBJ2-3
d_gene: TRBD1
abundance: NA
v_gene: TRBV5-1
CDR3nt: TGCGCCAGCAGTGAGACAGGGGTCACAGATACGCAGTATTTT
CDR3aa: CASSETGVTDTQYF

j_gene: TRBJ2-5
d_gene: TRBD2
abundance: NA
v_gene: TRBV11-3
CDR3nt: TGTGCCAGCAGTCGGACTAGCGGGCCAGAGACCCAGTACTTC
CDR3aa: CASSRTSGPETQYF